This T cell receptor beta chain originates from a study of blood T cells in healthy people across ages. Findings of the study overall: Percentage of naive T cells showed a strong correlation with TCR beta diversity. Age brought a roughly linear fall in TCR beta diversity measured per million T cells. Long-lived donors carried more naive CD4+ cells and greater diversity than aged donors.

A remark on this clonotype: The antigen remains unidentified.

The CDR3 runs to 17 residues. Germline values: CDR1 DFQATT, CDR2 SNEGSKA (reference sequence). Trimming took 0 bases from V and 2 from J, leaving 16 bases between them. PCR was performed a second time for about 7 to 12 cycles using a sample-barcoded 5' primer and a J-beta primer mix. MiXCR, run by TCRdb on the 5' RACE reads, gives a single entry per CDR3 protein. The table records roughly 680,000 distinct CDR3 sequences, roughly 49% of them present only once. PBMCs, at least 7 million per sample, were isolated. The chain joins TRBV20-1 to TRBJ2-2; the D gene is possibly TRBD2 (5 bases). The receptor was derived from a woman aged 60-70 years in good health. The source material was blood. CDR3 nucleotide sequence: TGCAGTGCTAGAGATCTGGTGGCGGGTGTAAACACCGGGGAGCTGTTTTTT. Protein sequence: CSARDLVAGVNTGELFF.